The clone carrying this TCR beta chain was seen more than once but under ten times. Its antigen is unknown. The PCR was carried out with 60 Vbeta primers and 13 Jbeta primers. The data were produced by immunoSEQ multiplex PCR, yet TCRdb's version contains in-frame clones alone and is incomplete. The sample shows fewer than 200,000 clones, roughly 84% of them seen only once. This sample stems from a study of cytomegalovirus exposure and HLA in healthy donors. Study-wide points: A previous analysis found most TCR beta V segments productive roughly 87% or roughly 30% of the time.

Germline trimming cut 4 bases from V and 4 bases from J; bases unmatched to any gene: 4. In germline, CDR1 is MNHEY, CDR2 SMNVEV (reference sequence). The CDR3 runs to 14 residues. The sample comprised PBMCs. The rearrangement uses TRBV27 and TRBJ2-7, with 10 bases aligning to TRBD2. This receptor was identified in a male donor in good health and CMV-seronegative. This CDR3 reads CASSSGTSVYEQYF. DNA of the CDR3: TGTGCCAGCAGTTCCGGGACTAGCGTATACGAGCAGTACTTC.